This TCR beta chain comes out of a study of blood T cells in healthy people across ages. Study results and limitations: Shifts in expanded clonotypes may have been confounded by donor CMV status, which was unknown.

Sample-barcoded 5' priming and a J-beta primer mix drove a second PCR of about 6 to 11 cycles. From the 5' RACE reads, TCRdb called clonotypes with MiXCR, one entry per CDR3 protein. The sample has under 2 million distinct CDR3 sequences, around 35% seen once; the top ten hold roughly 10%. Germline V gene lookup returns CDR1 MDHEN and CDR2 SYDVKM. The V and J ends lost 5 bases and 1 base respectively, with 12 bases between them. This CDR3 is 15 amino acids long. For this clonotype: The antigen remains unidentified.

This sequence originates from a woman aged 25 to 45 in good health. Sequenced input: blood. This chain connects TRBV28 to TRBJ1-5, with a tentative D call TRBD1 (5 bases). The CDR3 bases are TGTGCCAGCAGTGCAATTCAGGGAAGCAATCAGCCCCAGCATTTT. Its protein product is CASSAIQGSNQPQHF. Based on the CDR3 plus reference TRBV28 and TRBJ1-5, the full variable domain is DVKVTQSSRYLVKRTGEKVFLECVQDMDHENMFWYRQDPGLGLRLIYFSYDVKMKEKGDIPEGYSVSREKKERFSLILESASTNQTSMYLCASSAIQGSNQPQHFGDGTRLSIL.